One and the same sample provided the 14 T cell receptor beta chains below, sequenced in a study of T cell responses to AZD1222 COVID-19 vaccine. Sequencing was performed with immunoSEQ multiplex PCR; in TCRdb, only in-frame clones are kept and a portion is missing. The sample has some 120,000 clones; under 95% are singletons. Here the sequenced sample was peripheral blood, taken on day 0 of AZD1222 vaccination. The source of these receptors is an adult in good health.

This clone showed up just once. The CDR3 reads CASSLRRGRADTEAFF. The CDR3 region has the DNA TGTGCCAGCAGCTTAAGAAGGGGGCGCGCGGACACTGAAGCTTTCTTT. The V gene is TRBV7-9, the J gene TRBJ1-1, with 7 positions matching TRBD1. The CDR3 is 16 residues long. V shed 2 bases, J shed 3 bases, and the junction held 9 bases outside the gene matches. In germline, CDR1 is SEHNR, CDR2 FQNEAQ (reference sequence).

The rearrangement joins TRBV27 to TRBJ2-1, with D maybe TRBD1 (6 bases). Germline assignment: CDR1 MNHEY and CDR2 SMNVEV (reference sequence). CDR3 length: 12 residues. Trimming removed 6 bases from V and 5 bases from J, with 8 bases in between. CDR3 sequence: CASRGAHNEQFF. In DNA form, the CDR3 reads TGTGCCAGCAGGGGGGCACACAATGAGCAGTTCTTC.

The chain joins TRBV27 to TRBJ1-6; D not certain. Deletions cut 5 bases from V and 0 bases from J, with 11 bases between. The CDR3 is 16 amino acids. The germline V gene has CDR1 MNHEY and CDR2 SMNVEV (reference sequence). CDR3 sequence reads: CASSATVSSYNSPLHF. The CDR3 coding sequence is TGTGCCAGCAGTGCGACGGTCAGCTCCTATAATTCACCCCTCCACTTT.

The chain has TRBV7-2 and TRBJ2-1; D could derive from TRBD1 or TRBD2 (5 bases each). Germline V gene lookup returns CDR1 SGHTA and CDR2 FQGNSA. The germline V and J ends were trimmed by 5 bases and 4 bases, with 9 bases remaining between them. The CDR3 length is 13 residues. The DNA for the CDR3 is TGTGCCAGCAGCGGGGGAGCTTACAATGAGCAGTTCTTC. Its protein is CASSGGAYNEQFF. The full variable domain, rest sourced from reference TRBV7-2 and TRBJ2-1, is GAGVSQSPSNKVTEKGKDVELRCDPISGHTALYWYRQSLGQGLEFLIYFQGNSAPDKSGLPSDRFSAERTGGSVSTLTIQRTQQEDSAVYLCASSGGAYNEQFFGPGTRLTVL.

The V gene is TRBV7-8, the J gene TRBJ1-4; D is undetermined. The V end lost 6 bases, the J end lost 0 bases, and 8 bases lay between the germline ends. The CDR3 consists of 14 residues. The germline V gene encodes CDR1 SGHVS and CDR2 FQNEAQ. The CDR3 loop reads CASRGFPTNEKLFF. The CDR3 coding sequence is TGTGCCAGCAGGGGGTTTCCAACTAATGAAAAACTGTTTTTT.

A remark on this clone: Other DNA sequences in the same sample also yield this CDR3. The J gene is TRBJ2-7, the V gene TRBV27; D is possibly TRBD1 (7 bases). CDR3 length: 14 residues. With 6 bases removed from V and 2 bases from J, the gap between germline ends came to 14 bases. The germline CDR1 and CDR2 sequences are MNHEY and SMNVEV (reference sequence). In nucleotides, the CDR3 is TGTGCCAGCAGCCGAGCAGGGGGGCCCTACGAGCAGTACTTC. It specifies CASSRAGGPYEQYF.

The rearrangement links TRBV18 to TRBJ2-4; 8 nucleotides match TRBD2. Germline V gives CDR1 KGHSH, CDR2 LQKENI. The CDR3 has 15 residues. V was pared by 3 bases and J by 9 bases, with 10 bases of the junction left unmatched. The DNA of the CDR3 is TGTGCCAGCTCACCCGGAGCGGGGGAGGTCGGCATTCAGTACTTC. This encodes CASSPGAGEVGIQYF.

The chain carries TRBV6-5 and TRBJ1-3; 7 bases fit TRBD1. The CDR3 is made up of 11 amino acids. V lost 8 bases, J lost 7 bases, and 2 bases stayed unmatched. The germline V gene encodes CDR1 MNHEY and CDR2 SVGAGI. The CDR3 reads CASRGGNTIYF. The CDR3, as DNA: TGTGCCAGCCGAGGGGGCAACACCATATATTTT.

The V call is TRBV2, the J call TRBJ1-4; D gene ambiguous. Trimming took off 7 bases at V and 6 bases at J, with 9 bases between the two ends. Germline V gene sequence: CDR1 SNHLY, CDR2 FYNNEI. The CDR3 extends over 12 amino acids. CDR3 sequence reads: CASKPAYEKLFF. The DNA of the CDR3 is TGTGCCAGCAAACCAGCCTATGAAAAACTGTTTTTT.

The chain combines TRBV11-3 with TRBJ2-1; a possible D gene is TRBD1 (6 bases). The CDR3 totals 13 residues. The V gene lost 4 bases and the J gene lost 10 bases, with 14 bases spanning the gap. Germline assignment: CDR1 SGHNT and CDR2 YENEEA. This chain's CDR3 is CASSWRSQGEQFF. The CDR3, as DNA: TGTGCCAGCAGCTGGAGGTCTCAGGGGGAGCAGTTCTTC.

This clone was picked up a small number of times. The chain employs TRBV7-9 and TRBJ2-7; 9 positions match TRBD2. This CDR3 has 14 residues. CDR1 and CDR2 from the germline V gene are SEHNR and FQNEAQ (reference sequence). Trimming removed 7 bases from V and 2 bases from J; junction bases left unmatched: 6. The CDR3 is CASTLAGGTYEQYF. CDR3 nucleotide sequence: TGTGCCAGCACATTGGCGGGAGGGACCTACGAGCAGTACTTC. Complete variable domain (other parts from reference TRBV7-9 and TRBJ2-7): DTGVSQNPRHKITKRGQNVTFRCDPISEHNRLYWYRQTLGQGPEFLTYFQNEAQLEKSRLLSDRFSAERPKGSFSTLEIQRTEQGDSAMYLCASTLAGGTYEQYFGPGTRLTVT.

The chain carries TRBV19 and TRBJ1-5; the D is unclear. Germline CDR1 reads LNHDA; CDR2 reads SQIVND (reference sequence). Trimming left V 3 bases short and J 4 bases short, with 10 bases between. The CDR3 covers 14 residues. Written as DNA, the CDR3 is TGTGCCAGTAGTATGTTGGCATCGAATCAGCCCCAGCATTTT. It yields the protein CASSMLASNQPQHF.

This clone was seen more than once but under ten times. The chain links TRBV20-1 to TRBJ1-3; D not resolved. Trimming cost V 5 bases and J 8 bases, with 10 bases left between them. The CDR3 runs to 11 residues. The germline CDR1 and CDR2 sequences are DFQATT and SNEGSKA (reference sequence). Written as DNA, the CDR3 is TGCAGTGCTGCCGATCATGACACCATATATTTT. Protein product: CSAADHDTIYF.

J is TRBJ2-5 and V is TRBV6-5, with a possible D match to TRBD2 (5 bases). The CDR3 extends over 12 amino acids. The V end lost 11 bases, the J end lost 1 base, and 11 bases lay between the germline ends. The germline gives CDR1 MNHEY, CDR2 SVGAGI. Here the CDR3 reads CAGTGFQETQYF. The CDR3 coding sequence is TGTGCCGGTACGGGATTCCAAGAGACCCAGTACTTC.